The subject of this entry is one TCR beta chain. The sample is drawn from a study of blood T cell repertoires in COVID-19. The study counted Cohort 3 donors as recovered given two negative PCRs, clearance, or symptom resolution. CDR3 length equals 15 residues. Germline assignment: CDR1 SGHAT and CDR2 FQNNGV. The junction had 11 bases not matched to a gene; V was cut back by 5 bases and J by 6 bases. The data were produced by immunoSEQ multiplex PCR, yet TCRdb's version contains in-frame clones alone and is incomplete. Among fewer than 250,000 clones listed, about 90% were seen once. The sequence derives from a man aged 30 to 39 who had recovered from COVID-19. The genes are TRBV11-2 and TRBJ2-7; 9 bases line up with TRBD1. The sample was PBMCs or T cells enriched from blood (not recorded which). The CDR3 coding sequence is TGTGCCAGCAGCGACCCACGACAGGGGGAAGGCGAGCAGTACTTC. It encodes CASSDPRQGEGEQYF.